What follows are 11 T cell receptor beta chains derived from one specimen sequenced in a study of blood T cell repertoires in COVID-19. The protocol was immunoSEQ multiplex PCR, while the TCRdb copy is restricted to in-frame clones and leaves out a portion. The profile shows some 290,000 clones, 88% of them singletons. The sequenced sample was peripheral blood. These receptors were obtained from a woman aged 30 to 39 with COVID-19, enrolled during active disease.

The chain recombines TRBV4-1 with TRBJ2-1, with TRBD2 as a possible D gene (5 bases). Germline CDR1 is MGHRA and CDR2 is YSYEKL. This CDR3 has 14 amino acids. The V gene lost 7 bases and the J gene lost 0 bases, with 10 bases spanning the gap. For the CDR3, the DNA is TGCGCCAGCACCCTAGCTAGCTCCTACAATGAGCAGTTCTTC. It encodes CASTLASSYNEQFF.

The rearrangement links TRBV29-1 to TRBJ2-3; 14 bases map to TRBD2. This CDR3 has 15 amino acids. Looked up from germline, CDR1 is SQVTM and CDR2 is ANQGSEA. J lost 5 bases, V lost 7 bases, and 8 bases had no gene match. The CDR3 DNA follows: TGCAGCGCCGGAAGACTAGCGGGAGGGCGAGATACGCAGTATTTT. Translating it yields CSAGRLAGGRDTQYF.

This sequence joins TRBV15 and TRBJ1-2, with TRBD1 matching 8 bases. Germline CDR1 LNHNV, CDR2 YYDKDF (reference sequence). The CDR3 covers 13 residues. V lost 0 bases and J lost 8; bases outside the gene matches: 2. CDR3 sequence (DNA): TGTGCCACCAGCAGAGACAGGGGGCAAGGCTACACCTTC. Translating gives CATSRDRGQGYTF.

This clone was seen just once. This chain links TRBV7-9 with TRBJ1-2; 7 nucleotides line up with TRBD1. CDR3 length equals 13 residues. V shed 3 bases and J 6 bases; nucleotides not matched to a gene: 4. The germline gives CDR1 SEHNR, CDR2 FQNEAQ (reference sequence). CDR3 DNA: TGTGCCAGCAGCTTGAGACAGGGCCATGGCTACACCTTC. Encoded protein: CASSLRQGHGYTF.

This clone came up a few times. The CDR3 nucleotides read TGTGCCAGCAGCTCCCCCCTAAACACTGAAGCTTTCTTT. Residues: CASSSPLNTEAFF. J is TRBJ1-1 and V is TRBV7-2; D is unclear. The CDR3 is 13 residues long. The V end lost 4 bases, the J end lost 2 bases, and 8 bases lay between the germline ends. Germline lookup yields CDR1 SGHTA and CDR2 FQGNSA.

This rearrangement joins TRBV9 to TRBJ2-7; 10 nucleotides match TRBD1. Germline-derived CDR1 and CDR2 are SGDLS and YYNGEE. There are 14 residues in the CDR3. V lost 0 bases, J lost 6 bases, and 3 bases stayed unmatched. This CDR3 is CASSVGQGAGEQYF. CDR3 DNA: TGTGCCAGCAGCGTAGGACAGGGGGCTGGCGAGCAGTACTTC. Drawing the rest from reference TRBV9 and TRBJ2-7, the complete variable domain is DSGVTQTPKHLITATGQRVTLRCSPRSGDLSVYWYQQSLDQGLQFLIQYYNGEERAKGNILERFSAQQFPDLHSELNLSSLELGDSALYFCASSVGQGAGEQYFGPGTRLTVT.

This chain links TRBV5-1 with TRBJ2-1, with 9 bases matching TRBD2. After removal of 4 bases from V and 7 bases from J, the junction contained 12 bases not matched to a gene. The CDR3 is made up of 16 amino acids. Germline V gives CDR1 SGHRS, CDR2 YFSETQ. CDR3 sequence reads: CASSLNIAGVGNEQFF. In DNA, the CDR3 is TGCGCCAGCAGCCTTAACATAGCGGGGGTTGGGAATGAGCAGTTCTTC.

The chain has TRBV12-5 and TRBJ2-3; D is possibly TRBD2 (6 bases). V was cut by 7 bases and J by 2 bases, with 13 bases left in between. Germline CDR1 reads LGHNT; CDR2 reads FRNRAP. The CDR3 covers 14 residues. CDR3 DNA: TGTGCTAGTGCTCGGGCGGGGCCCACAGATACGCAGTATTTT. Protein product: CASARAGPTDTQYF.

This chain connects TRBV7-2 to TRBJ1-4; the match to TRBD1 covers 9 bases. J lost 7 bases, V lost 6 bases, and 9 bases had no gene match. Looked up from germline, CDR1 is SGHTA and CDR2 is FQGNSA. The CDR3 covers 15 residues. As DNA, the CDR3 is TGTGCCAGCAGTCCCCGTCCGGGACAGGGTGAAAAACTGTTTTTT. As protein: CASSPRPGQGEKLFF.

J is TRBJ2-5 and V is TRBV11-3; D unresolved. CDR3 length: 13 amino acids. Trimming shortened V by 5 bases and J by 3 bases, and 10 bases separated the two germline ends. Germline V gives CDR1 SGHNT, CDR2 YENEEA. CDR3 coding DNA: TGTGCCAGCAGCCCCCGCTCGGAAGAGACCCAGTACTTC. Protein: CASSPRSEETQYF.

V is TRBV5-1 and J is TRBJ2-2, with 7 bases matching TRBD2. The germline V gene has CDR1 SGHRS and CDR2 YFSETQ. Losses at the gene ends were 1 base for V and 2 bases for J; bases not matched to a gene: 5. The CDR3 has 16 residues. The CDR3 nucleotides are TGCGCCAGCAGCTTGCGGGGCGGGAGCAACACCGGGGAGCTGTTTTTT. It encodes CASSLRGGSNTGELFF.